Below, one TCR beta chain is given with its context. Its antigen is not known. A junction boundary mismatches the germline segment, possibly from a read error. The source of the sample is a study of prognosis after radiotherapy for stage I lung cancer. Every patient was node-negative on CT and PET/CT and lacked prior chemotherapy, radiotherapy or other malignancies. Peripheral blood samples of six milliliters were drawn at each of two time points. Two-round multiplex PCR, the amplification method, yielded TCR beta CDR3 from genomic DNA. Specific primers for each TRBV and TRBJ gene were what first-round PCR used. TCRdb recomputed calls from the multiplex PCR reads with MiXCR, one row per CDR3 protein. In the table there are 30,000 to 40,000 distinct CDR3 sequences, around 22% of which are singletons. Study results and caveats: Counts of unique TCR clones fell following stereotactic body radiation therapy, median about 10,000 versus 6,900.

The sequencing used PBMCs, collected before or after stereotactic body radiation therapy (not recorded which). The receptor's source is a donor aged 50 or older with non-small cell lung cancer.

The CDR3 nucleotides are TGCGACAGCAGCTTTGTGCAGGACACCGGGGAGCTGTTTTTT. It yields the protein CDSSFVQDTGELFF. The chain is built from TRBV5-1 and TRBJ2-2; no firm D call. Germline assignment: CDR1 SGHRS and CDR2 YFSETQ. The CDR3 totals 14 residues.